This T cell receptor beta chain was identified during a study of blood T cell repertoires in COVID-19. Method: immunoSEQ multiplex PCR; TCRdb's copy keeps in-frame clones and lacks some. The sample has about 190,000 clones; about nine tenths are singletons. This CDR3 comprises 13 residues. V lost 5 bases and J lost 2, with 9 bases in between. Germline V gene data show CDR1 as SGHNT and CDR2 as YYREEE (reference sequence). The chain employs TRBV5-4 and TRBJ2-3; D call uncertain. The TCR comes from a man aged 35-49 years with acute or convalescent COVID-19. Sequences were obtained from peripheral blood. The CDR3: CASSPDSTDTQYF. In DNA form, the CDR3 reads TGTGCCAGCAGTCCCGACTCCACAGATACGCAGTATTTT.